The sequence of this T cell receptor (beta chain) was determined in a study of OX40 agonist ivuxolimab in advanced cancers. About the study: Hepatocellular carcinoma, melanoma, renal cell or head and neck cancer affected the dose-escalation patients. Anti-PD-1, anti-PD-L1 or anti-CTLA-4 therapy given earlier was allowed, and about 38% had some.

The CDR3 totals 11 residues. V lost 6 bases and J lost 6, with 7 bases in between. Germline loops: CDR1 SGHVS, CDR2 FNYEAQ. The table came from immunoSEQ multiplex PCR; TCRdb's copy has only in-frame clones and leaves some out. The sample holds 45,000 or so clones, about four fifths seen once. In its sample, this clone was seen once. The clonotype was recovered from an adult with an advanced solid tumor such as melanoma, head and neck, liver or kidney cancer. The sample was CD4+ or CD8+ T cells sorted from blood, taken in a trial of the OX40 agonist ivuxolimab. The chain has TRBV7-6 and TRBJ2-3, with D possibly being TRBD1 (6 bases). The CDR3 loop is CASRQGDTQYF. The CDR3 nucleotides are TGTGCCAGCAGGCAGGGGGATACGCAGTATTTT.